The 19 T cell receptor beta chains below come from one sample, sequenced in a study of blood T cell repertoires in COVID-19. The table came from immunoSEQ multiplex PCR; TCRdb's copy has only in-frame clones and leaves some out. The sample shows 300,000 to 400,000 clones, over 80% of them seen only once. The sample consisted of peripheral blood. The receptors were sampled from a woman aged 50 to 60 with COVID-19, enrolled during active disease.

CDR3 in amino acids: CASSQDGGTYEQYF. CDR3 nucleotides: TGCGCCAGCAGCCAAGATGGGGGCACCTACGAGCAGTACTTC. The V call is TRBV4-1, the J call TRBJ2-7; TRBD1 is a possible D gene (6 bases). The ends were cut back, 0 bases at V and 2 bases at J, with 8 bases in the middle. This CDR3 comprises 14 residues. Per the germline V gene, CDR1 is MGHRA and CDR2 is YSYEKL.

J is TRBJ2-7 and V is TRBV30, with a tentative D call TRBD2 (6 bases). Germline-derived CDR1 and CDR2 are GTSNPN and SVGIG (reference sequence). The CDR3 is 17 residues long. Trimming took 2 bases from V and 2 from J, leaving 22 bases between them. The CDR3 nucleotides read TGTGCCTGGAGTTCCCATGGAGGGCGGGTTACTACCTACGAGCAGTACTTC. Translating it yields CAWSSHGGRVTTYEQYF.

The DNA for the CDR3 is TGTGCCAGCAGTCAAGGACAGGGGCCGAAGGTTTGGTCTTCAGAGACCCAGTACTTC. This encodes CASSQGQGPKVWSSETQYF. The J gene is TRBJ2-5, the V gene TRBV5-5, with 9 bases that match TRBD1. CDR1 and CDR2 from the germline V gene are SGHKS and YYEKEE (reference sequence). The CDR3 sequence is 19 residues long. The V gene end was trimmed by 5 bases and the J gene end by 4 bases; junction bases not matched to a gene: 21.

This clone was picked up many times. The chain joins TRBV9 to TRBJ2-5; possibly TRBD2 for D (6 bases). The CDR3 has 15 residues. V gave up 0 bases and J gave up 7 bases, with 16 bases separating them. Germline V gives CDR1 SGDLS, CDR2 YYNGEE. The CDR3 region is CASSVGGDVGGTQYF. The CDR3 DNA sequence: TGTGCCAGCAGCGTAGGAGGAGACGTGGGAGGGACCCAGTACTTC.

This clone was seen just once. This chain links TRBV9 with TRBJ2-1, with D possibly being TRBD2 (6 bases). This CDR3 contains 19 residues. Germline values: CDR1 SGDLS, CDR2 YYNGEE. V was cut by 3 bases and J by 6 bases, with 28 bases left in between. In DNA form, the CDR3 reads TGTGCCAGCAGCGACTTCTCGAGCGTACCCCGGGCGGGGCGCAATGAGCAGTTCTTC. Residues: CASSDFSSVPRAGRNEQFF.

J is TRBJ2-2 and V is TRBV6-4; possibly TRBD1 for D (6 bases). Germline values: CDR1 MRHNA, CDR2 SNTAGT. CDR3 size: 15 residues. Between the trimmed V and J ends, which lost 0 bases and 4 bases, there was a span of 9 bases. CDR3 bases: TGTGCCAGCAGTGACTCAGACAGGCGCACCGGGGAGCTGTTTTTT. Translating it yields CASSDSDRRTGELFF.

This chain joins TRBV29-1 and TRBJ1-2; D is undetermined. V was trimmed by 5 bases and J by 1 base, leaving 5 bases between them. The germline gives CDR1 SQVTM, CDR2 ANQGSEA. The CDR3 covers 11 residues. The CDR3 nucleotides are TGCAGCGTTTTTAATAACTATGGCTACACCTTC. Translated, it gives CSVFNNYGYTF.

This chain joins TRBV5-4 and TRBJ2-2; perhaps TRBD1 as D (6 bases). The CDR3 spans 15 residues. V lost 2 bases and J 1 base, leaving 9 bases between the germline ends. Germline V gene data show CDR1 as SGHNT and CDR2 as YYREEE (reference sequence). The CDR3 sequence: CASSFMGQNTGELFF. As DNA, the CDR3 is TGTGCCAGCAGCTTCATGGGACAGAACACCGGGGAGCTGTTTTTT.

There are a few counts of this clone. The V and J genes are TRBV30 and TRBJ1-1; 9 bases map to TRBD1. Germline CDR1 is GTSNPN and CDR2 is SVGIG (reference sequence). Trimming at V came to 0 bases and at J to 0 bases, leaving 11 bases not matched to a gene. The CDR3 totals 18 residues. The CDR3 DNA sequence: TGTGCCTGGAGTGTAGGACAGGGGATCGGATGGGTGAACACTGAAGCTTTCTTT. Encoded protein: CAWSVGQGIGWVNTEAFF.

J is TRBJ1-1 and V is TRBV5-1; 8 positions match TRBD1. The CDR3 loop spans 14 amino acids. Germline V lookup: CDR1 SGHRS, CDR2 YFSETQ. Trimming took 1 base from V and 7 from J; bases not matched to a gene: 6. This CDR3 reads CASSLQGAIGEAFF. The CDR3 region has the DNA TGCGCCAGCAGCTTGCAGGGGGCGATAGGTGAAGCTTTCTTT.

The chain links TRBV3-1 (or the pseudogene TRBV3-2) to TRBJ2-1, with D uncertain. V shed 4 bases and J shed 6 bases, with 10 bases lying between them. This CDR3 region has 13 residues. Germline values: CDR1 LGHDT, CDR2 YNNKEL (reference sequence). DNA for the CDR3: TGTGCCAGCAGCCGGCTAGGCGGCAATGAGCAGTTCTTC. It is translated as CASSRLGGNEQFF.

The V and J genes are TRBV5-5 and TRBJ1-2; 7 nucleotides line up with TRBD1. Germline V gene lookup returns CDR1 SGHKS and CDR2 YYEKEE (reference sequence). This CDR3 has 15 amino acids. V shed 2 bases and J 8 bases; nucleotides not matched to a gene: 12. CDR3 nucleotides: TGTGCCAGCAGCTTCCCACAGGGGATGGAGCGAGGCTACACCTTC. This gives the protein CASSFPQGMERGYTF.

The rearrangement uses TRBV5-1 and TRBJ2-1; 10 bases are shared with TRBD2. This CDR3 is built from 18 residues. The V segment lost 1 base and the J segment 0 bases; nucleotides outside the gene matches: 7. The germline V gene encodes CDR1 SGHRS and CDR2 YFSETQ. The CDR3 region has the DNA TGCGCCAGCAGCTTGACGAGCGGGAGGGCTTTCTCCTACAATGAGCAGTTCTTC. Its translation is CASSLTSGRAFSYNEQFF.

The genes are TRBV29-1 and TRBJ2-2; D gene ambiguous. The CDR3 sequence is 15 residues long. The germline CDR1 and CDR2 sequences are SQVTM and ANQGSEA. V was clipped by 1 base and J by 2 bases, with 11 bases between them. This chain's CDR3 is CSVEAVGDNTGELFF. The CDR3 region has the DNA TGCAGCGTTGAAGCGGTAGGAGACAACACCGGGGAGCTGTTTTTT.

The chain joins TRBV19 to TRBJ2-1, with 13 bases that match TRBD2. The V segment lost 6 bases and the J segment 4 bases; nucleotides outside the gene matches: 3. CDR1 LNHDA and CDR2 SQIVND come from the germline V gene (reference sequence). The CDR3 has 15 amino acids. This CDR3 reads CASRLAGGTYNEQFF. In nucleotides, the CDR3 is TGTGCCAGTAGACTAGCGGGAGGGACATACAATGAGCAGTTCTTC.

The chain carries TRBV4-2 and TRBJ2-4, with D possibly being TRBD1 (5 bases). With 0 bases removed from V and 0 bases from J, the gap between germline ends came to 9 bases. This CDR3 has 16 residues. Germline-derived CDR1 and CDR2 are LGHNA and YNFKEQ. Written as DNA, the CDR3 is TGTGCCAGCAGCCAAGATCCAGGGATAGCCAAAAACATTCAGTACTTC. This sequence encodes CASSQDPGIAKNIQYF.

For the CDR3, the DNA is TGTGCCAGCAGCCCGGGACAGAGGAGGCAAAAACTGTTTTTT. Translating it yields CASSPGQRRQKLFF. The gene calls are TRBV7-2 and TRBJ1-4, with 7 bases fitting TRBD1. The CDR3 extends over 14 amino acids. Germline CDR1 reads SGHTA; CDR2 reads FQGNSA. V trimming: 5 bases; J trimming: 9 bases; junction bases outside the gene matches: 9.

This clone was counted a few times. The chain is built from TRBV6-2 or TRBV6-3 and TRBJ2-1; 12 bases align to TRBD2. CDR1 MNHEY and CDR2 SVGEGT come from the germline V gene. The CDR3 loop spans 16 amino acids. With V trimmed by 5 bases and J by 7 bases, 9 bases remained unmatched. CDR3 protein: CASSTRLAGVKNEQFF. The CDR3 nucleotides are TGTGCCAGCAGTACCAGACTAGCGGGAGTCAAGAATGAGCAGTTCTTC.

This chain connects TRBV19 to TRBJ2-1; 10 bases agree with TRBD1. The CDR3 runs to 16 residues. Germline V lookup: CDR1 LNHDA, CDR2 SQIVND (reference sequence). J lost 5 bases, V lost 4 bases, and 8 bases had no gene match. CDR3 sequence reads: CASSTRDRGLNNEQFF. DNA for the CDR3: TGTGCCAGTAGTACGAGGGACAGGGGTCTCAACAATGAGCAGTTCTTC.